This entry lists 6 T cell receptor beta chains sequenced from one sample in a study of type 1 regulatory T cells. TCRdb redid the calling of the reads with MiXCR, one entry per CDR3 protein. The sample holds some 60,000 distinct CDR3 sequences, over 50% seen once. No cognate antigen is known for these TCRs. Input material: cultured non-Tr1 T cells, either the whole culture or a sorted T cell fraction (not recorded which). The receptors originated from a human donor in good health.

The genes are TRBV9 and TRBJ2-1; 8 nucleotides line up with TRBD1. Germline-derived CDR1 and CDR2 are SGDLS and YYNGEE. Unmatched junction bases numbered 2, after V lost 2 bases and J lost 1 base. The CDR3 covers 15 residues. The CDR3 loop is CASSVGQGSYNEQFF. The CDR3, as DNA: TGTGCCAGCAGCGTCGGACAGGGTTCCTACAATGAGCAGTTCTTC. The full variable domain, its missing parts supplied by reference TRBV9 and TRBJ2-1, is DSGVTQTPKHLITATGQRVTLRCSPRSGDLSVYWYQQSLDQGLQFLIQYYNGEERAKGNILERFSAQQFPDLHSELNLSSLELGDSALYFCASSVGQGSYNEQFFGPGTRLTVL.

This clonotype has a handful of counts. V usage is TRBV5-1 and J usage is TRBJ1-3, with a possible D match to TRBD1 (6 bases). Germline V CDR1 and CDR2: SGHRS, YFSETQ. This CDR3 is built from 16 residues. Trimming left V 0 bases short and J 0 bases short, with 10 bases between. This CDR3 is CASSLAGRGSGNTIYF. CDR3 nucleotides: TGCGCCAGCAGCTTGGCCGGCAGGGGCTCTGGAAACACCATATATTTT.

The chain joins TRBV4-3 to TRBJ2-1; TRBD2 agrees at 8 bases. The CDR3 spans 15 residues. Germline V gene lookup returns CDR1 LGHNA and CDR2 YSLEER. V gave up 1 base and J gave up 8 bases; unmatched junction bases: 7. The CDR3 region is CASSQAPGLADEQFF. In nucleotides, the CDR3 is TGCGCCAGCAGCCAAGCCCCCGGACTAGCCGATGAGCAGTTCTTC.

This chain links TRBV7-2 with TRBJ2-3, with 10 nucleotides matching TRBD2. J was trimmed by 3 bases and V by 1 base; bases with no gene match: 7. Germline V gives CDR1 SGHTA, CDR2 FQGNSA. This CDR3 spans 17 amino acids. The CDR3 protein is CASSLVVAGGLTDTQYF. The CDR3 region has the DNA TGTGCCAGCAGCTTAGTAGTAGCGGGAGGCCTAACAGATACGCAGTATTTT.

Written as DNA, the CDR3 is TGCGCCAGCAGCTTGGTTGCTGAAGAGACCCAGTACTTC. The encoded protein is CASSLVAEETQYF. This chain joins TRBV5-1 and TRBJ2-5; D gene uncertain. The CDR3 runs 13 residues. The V gene's germline CDR1 is SGHRS and CDR2 YFSETQ. V was trimmed by 0 bases and J by 3 bases, leaving 6 bases between them.

The chain combines TRBV6-2 or TRBV6-3 with TRBJ1-2, with D maybe TRBD1 (6 bases). Germline values: CDR1 MNHEY, CDR2 SVGEGT. The CDR3 length is 12 residues. V lost 6 bases and J lost 4, with 9 bases in between. CDR3 sequence: CASSWTAYGYTF. CDR3 nucleotides: TGTGCCAGCAGCTGGACAGCCTATGGCTACACCTTC.